The rows below give T cell receptor beta chains drawn from one sample of a study of identifying expanded T cells in peripheral blood. This table comes from immunoSEQ multiplex PCR, and its TCRdb copy is limited to in-frame clones, with some not included. The sample lists about 110,000 clones; 88% were seen once. The sequenced material came from blood. These receptors came from a person between 18 and 69 years old in good health. Each CDR3 is given with its conserved first and last residue. Fields, in order: CDR3 protein, CDR3 DNA, J gene, D gene, clone size, V gene. A D gene is named only where the DNA matches it firmly. Clone size, where shown, is once, few, many, or a class for clones that have expanded.

CDR3: CASSQAPRVGDTQYF; DNA: TGCGCCAGCAGCCAAGCACCCAGGGTGGGCGATACGCAGTATTTT; J: TRBJ2-3; D: .; size: .; V: TRBV4-1
CDR3: CATSRPRAYEQYF; DNA: TGTGCCACCAGCAGGCCGCGGGCCTACGAGCAGTACTTC; J: TRBJ2-7; D: .; size: .; V: TRBV15
CDR3: CASSPRLAGGLTDTQYF; DNA: TGCGCCAGCAGCCCCAGACTAGCGGGGGGTCTCACAGATACGCAGTATTTT; J: TRBJ2-3; D: TRBD2; size: .; V: TRBV5-1
CDR3: CASSTQAGGILETQYF; DNA: TGTGCCAGTAGTACCCAAGCGGGGGGTATTCTAGAGACCCAGTACTTC; J: TRBJ2-5; D: TRBD2; size: .; V: TRBV19
CDR3: CASIPPHWNEQFF; DNA: TGTGCCAGCATCCCTCCTCATTGGAATGAGCAGTTCTTC; J: TRBJ2-1; D: .; size: .; V: TRBV7-6
CDR3: CASSWTSGFTDTQYF; DNA: TGTGCCAGCAGCTGGACTAGCGGGTTCACAGATACGCAGTATTTT; J: TRBJ2-3; D: TRBD2; size: .; V: TRBV5-4
CDR3: CASSELGLANPYEQYF; DNA: TGCGCCAGCAGTGAATTAGGTCTAGCGAATCCCTACGAGCAGTACTTC; J: TRBJ2-7; D: .; size: .; V: TRBV10-2
CDR3: CASRSRGGASGNEQFF; DNA: TGTGCCAGCAGGTCTCGCGGGGGGGCCTCGGGGAATGAGCAGTTCTTC; J: TRBJ2-1; D: TRBD2; size: .; V: TRBV11-2
CDR3: CASSLVYLGQANEKLFF; DNA: TGTGCCAGCAGCTTAGTCTATTTGGGGCAGGCTAATGAAAAACTGTTTTTT; J: TRBJ1-4; D: .; size: few; V: TRBV11-3
CDR3: CASSQEVDRVSYEQYF; DNA: TGTGCCAGCAGCCAAGAAGTGGACAGGGTGTCCTACGAGCAGTACTTC; J: TRBJ2-7; D: TRBD1; size: once; V: TRBV4-2
CDR3: CSVYLEGDLRKQYF; DNA: TGCAGCGTATACCTCGAGGGAGATCTACGAAAGCAGTACTTC; J: TRBJ2-7; D: .; size: .; V: TRBV29-1
CDR3: CASSLFGLGRENTEAFF; DNA: TGTGCCAGCAGTTTATTTGGGTTGGGCAGAGAGAACACTGAAGCTTTCTTT; J: TRBJ1-1; D: .; size: .; V: TRBV28
CDR3: CSARGHTEAFF; DNA: TGCAGTGCTAGAGGGCACACTGAAGCTTTCTTT; J: TRBJ1-1; D: .; size: .; V: TRBV20-1
CDR3: CASEQASGNQPQHF; DNA: TGTGCCAGTGAACAGGCTTCGGGCAATCAGCCCCAGCATTTT; J: TRBJ1-5; D: .; size: .; V: TRBV19